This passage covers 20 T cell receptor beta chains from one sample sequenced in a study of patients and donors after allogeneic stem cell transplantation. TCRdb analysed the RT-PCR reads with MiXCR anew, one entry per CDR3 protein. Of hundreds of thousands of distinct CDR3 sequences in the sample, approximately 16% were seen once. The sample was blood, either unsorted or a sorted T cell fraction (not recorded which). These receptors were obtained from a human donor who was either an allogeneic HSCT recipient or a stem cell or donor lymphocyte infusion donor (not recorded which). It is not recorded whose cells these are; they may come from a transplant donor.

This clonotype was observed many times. This CDR3 is CASSFRRVPSVNSYEQYF. CDR3 DNA sequence: TGTGCCAGCAGTTTCCGACGGGTCCCTAGCGTGAACTCCTACGAGCAGTACTTC. The V call is TRBV12-3 or TRBV12-4, the J call TRBJ2-7, with D possibly matching TRBD2 (6 bases). V was shortened by 3 bases and J by 0 bases, with 21 bases between the two germline ends. The CDR3 spans 18 residues.

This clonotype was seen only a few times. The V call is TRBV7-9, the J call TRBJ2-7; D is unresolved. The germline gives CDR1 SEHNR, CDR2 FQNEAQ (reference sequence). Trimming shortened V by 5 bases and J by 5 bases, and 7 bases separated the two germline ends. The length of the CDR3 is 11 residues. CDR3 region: CASSPQDEQYF. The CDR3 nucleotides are TGTGCCAGCAGCCCCCAAGACGAGCAGTACTTC.

In nucleotides, the CDR3 is TGTGCCAGCAGCTTACAGGACAGGCCAGACAATGAGCAGTTCTTC. It translates to CASSLQDRPDNEQFF. The rearrangement uses TRBV11-2 and TRBJ2-1, with TRBD1 matching over 7 bases. CDR1 is SGHAT and CDR2 is FQNNGV in the germline V gene. The CDR3 totals 15 residues. V shed 2 bases and J 5 bases; nucleotides not matched to a gene: 6.

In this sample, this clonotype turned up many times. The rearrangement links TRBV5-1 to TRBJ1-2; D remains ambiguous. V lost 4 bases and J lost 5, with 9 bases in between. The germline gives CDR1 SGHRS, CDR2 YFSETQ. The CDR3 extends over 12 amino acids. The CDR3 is CASSPNSYGYTF. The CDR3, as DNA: TGCGCCAGCAGCCCGAACAGTTATGGCTACACCTTC.

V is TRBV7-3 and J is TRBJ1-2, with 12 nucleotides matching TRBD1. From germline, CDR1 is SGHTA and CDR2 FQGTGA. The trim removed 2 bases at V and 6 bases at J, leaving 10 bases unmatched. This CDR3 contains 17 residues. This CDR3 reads CASSLSGQGALVDGYTF. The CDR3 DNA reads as TGTGCCAGCAGCTTATCGGGACAGGGGGCATTAGTGGATGGCTACACCTTC.

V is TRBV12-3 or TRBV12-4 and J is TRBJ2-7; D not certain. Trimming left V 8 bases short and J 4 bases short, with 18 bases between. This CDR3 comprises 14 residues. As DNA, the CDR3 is TGTGCCAGCGCAAGTGTGACCAGGTGGTACGAGCAGTACTTC. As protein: CASASVTRWYEQYF.

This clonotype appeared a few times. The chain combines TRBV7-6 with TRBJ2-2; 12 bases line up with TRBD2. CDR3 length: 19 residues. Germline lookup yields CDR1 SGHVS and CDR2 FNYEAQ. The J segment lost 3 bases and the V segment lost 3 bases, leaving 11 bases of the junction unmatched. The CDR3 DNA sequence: TGTGCCAGCAGCTTCCGACTAGCGGGAGCGCCTGTGGACACCGGGGAGCTGTTTTTT. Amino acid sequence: CASSFRLAGAPVDTGELFF.

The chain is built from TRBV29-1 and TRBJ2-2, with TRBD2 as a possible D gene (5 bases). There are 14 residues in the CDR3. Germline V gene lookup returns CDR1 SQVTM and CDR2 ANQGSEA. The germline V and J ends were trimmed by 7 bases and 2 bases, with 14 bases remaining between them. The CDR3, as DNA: TGCAGCGCCTGCAGGACTGATAACACCGGGGAGCTGTTTTTT. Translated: CSACRTDNTGELFF.

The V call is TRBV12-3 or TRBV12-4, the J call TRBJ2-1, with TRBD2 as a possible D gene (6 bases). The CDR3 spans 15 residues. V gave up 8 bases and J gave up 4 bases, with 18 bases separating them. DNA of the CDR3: TGTGCCAGCCAACTCCGAAGCGGGCCTTACAATGAGCAGTTCTTC. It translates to CASQLRSGPYNEQFF.

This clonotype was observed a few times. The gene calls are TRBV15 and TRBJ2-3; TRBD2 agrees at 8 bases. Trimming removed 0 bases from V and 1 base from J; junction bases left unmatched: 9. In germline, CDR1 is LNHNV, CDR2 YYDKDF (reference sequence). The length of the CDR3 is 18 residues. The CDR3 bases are TGTGCCACCAGCAGAGATCTTTCGAGGCGGGGGGGCACAGATACGCAGTATTTT. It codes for CATSRDLSRRGGTDTQYF. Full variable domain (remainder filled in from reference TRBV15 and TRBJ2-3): DAMVIQNPRYQVTQFGKPVTLSCSQTLNHNVMYWYQQKSSQAPKLLFHYYDKDFNNEADTPDNFQSRRPNTSFCFLDIRSPGLGDTAMYLCATSRDLSRRGGTDTQYFGPGTRLTVL.

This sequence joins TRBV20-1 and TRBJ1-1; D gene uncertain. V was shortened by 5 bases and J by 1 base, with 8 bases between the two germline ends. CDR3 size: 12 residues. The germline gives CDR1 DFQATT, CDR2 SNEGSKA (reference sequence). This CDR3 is CSADTENTEAFF. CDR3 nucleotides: TGCAGTGCTGATACAGAGAACACTGAAGCTTTCTTT.

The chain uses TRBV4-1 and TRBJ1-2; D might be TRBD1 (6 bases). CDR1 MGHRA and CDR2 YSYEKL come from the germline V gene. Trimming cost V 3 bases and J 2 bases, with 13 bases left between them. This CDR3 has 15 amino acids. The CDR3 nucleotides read TGCGCCAGCAGCCATACAGGGACGGGGAACTATGGCTACACCTTC. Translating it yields CASSHTGTGNYGYTF.

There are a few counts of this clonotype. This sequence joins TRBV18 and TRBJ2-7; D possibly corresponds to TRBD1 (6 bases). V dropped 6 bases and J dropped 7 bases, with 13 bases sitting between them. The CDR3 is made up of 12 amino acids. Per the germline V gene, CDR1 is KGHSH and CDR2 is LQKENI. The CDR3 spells CASSPYREEQYF. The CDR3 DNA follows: TGTGCCAGCTCGCCCTACAGGGAGGAGCAGTACTTC.

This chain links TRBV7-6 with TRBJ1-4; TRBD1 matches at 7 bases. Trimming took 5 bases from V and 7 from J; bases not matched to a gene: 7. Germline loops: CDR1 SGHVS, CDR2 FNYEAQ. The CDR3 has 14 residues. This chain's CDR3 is CASSRQGPGEKLFF. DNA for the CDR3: TGTGCCAGCAGCCGACAGGGACCGGGTGAAAAACTGTTTTTT.

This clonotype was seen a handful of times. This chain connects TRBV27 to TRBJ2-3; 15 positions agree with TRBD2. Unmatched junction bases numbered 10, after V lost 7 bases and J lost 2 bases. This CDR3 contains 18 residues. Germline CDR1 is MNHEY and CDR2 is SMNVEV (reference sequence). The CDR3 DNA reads TGTGCCAGCATCTTCGGGACTAGCGGGAGGTCCAACACAGATACGCAGTATTTT. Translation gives CASIFGTSGRSNTDTQYF.

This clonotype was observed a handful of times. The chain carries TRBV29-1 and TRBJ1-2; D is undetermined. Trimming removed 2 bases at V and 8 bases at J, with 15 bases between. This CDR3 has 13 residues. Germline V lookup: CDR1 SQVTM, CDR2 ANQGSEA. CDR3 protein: CSVEKDPGHGYTF. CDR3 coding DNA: TGCAGCGTTGAAAAGGACCCTGGTCACGGCTACACCTTC.

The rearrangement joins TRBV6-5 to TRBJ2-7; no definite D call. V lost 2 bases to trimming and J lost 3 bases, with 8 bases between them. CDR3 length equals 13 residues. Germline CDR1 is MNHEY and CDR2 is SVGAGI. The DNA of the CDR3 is TGTGCCAGCAGTTACGGGCAGCTCTACGAGCAGTACTTC. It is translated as CASSYGQLYEQYF.

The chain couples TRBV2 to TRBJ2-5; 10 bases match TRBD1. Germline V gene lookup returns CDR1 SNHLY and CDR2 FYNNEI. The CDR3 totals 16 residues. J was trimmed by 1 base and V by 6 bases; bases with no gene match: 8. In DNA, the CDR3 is TGTGCCAGCAGAGGGACAGGGGAGGGGGTCCAAGAGACCCAGTACTTC. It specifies CASRGTGEGVQETQYF.

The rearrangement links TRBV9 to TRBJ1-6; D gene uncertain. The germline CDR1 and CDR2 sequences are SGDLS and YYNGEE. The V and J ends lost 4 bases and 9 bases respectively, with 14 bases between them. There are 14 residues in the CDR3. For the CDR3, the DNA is TGTGCCAGCAGCTCGGCCTTTTATGGTTCACCCCTCCACTTT. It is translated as CASSSAFYGSPLHF.

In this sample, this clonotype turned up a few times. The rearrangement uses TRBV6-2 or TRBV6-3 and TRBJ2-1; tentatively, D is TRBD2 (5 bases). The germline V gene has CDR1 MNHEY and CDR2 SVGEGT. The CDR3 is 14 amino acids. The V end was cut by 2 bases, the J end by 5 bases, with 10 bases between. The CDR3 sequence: CASSYEGRHNEQFF. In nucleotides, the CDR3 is TGTGCCAGCAGTTACGAGGGTAGACACAATGAGCAGTTCTTC.